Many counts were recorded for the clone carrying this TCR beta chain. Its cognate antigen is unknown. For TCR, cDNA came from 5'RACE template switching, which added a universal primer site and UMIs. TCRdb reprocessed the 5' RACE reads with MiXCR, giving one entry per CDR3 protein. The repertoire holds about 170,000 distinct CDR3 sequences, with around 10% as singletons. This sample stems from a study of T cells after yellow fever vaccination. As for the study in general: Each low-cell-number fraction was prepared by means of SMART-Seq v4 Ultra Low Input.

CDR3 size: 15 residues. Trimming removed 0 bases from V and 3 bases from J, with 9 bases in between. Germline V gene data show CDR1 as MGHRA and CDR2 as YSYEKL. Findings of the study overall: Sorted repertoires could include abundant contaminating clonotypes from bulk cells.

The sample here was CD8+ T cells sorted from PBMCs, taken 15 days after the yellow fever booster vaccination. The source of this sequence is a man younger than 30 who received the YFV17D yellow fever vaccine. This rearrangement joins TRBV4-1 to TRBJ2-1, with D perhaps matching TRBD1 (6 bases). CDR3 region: CASSQEGTYYNEQFF. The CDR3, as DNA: TGCGCCAGCAGCCAAGAAGGGACATACTACAATGAGCAGTTCTTC.